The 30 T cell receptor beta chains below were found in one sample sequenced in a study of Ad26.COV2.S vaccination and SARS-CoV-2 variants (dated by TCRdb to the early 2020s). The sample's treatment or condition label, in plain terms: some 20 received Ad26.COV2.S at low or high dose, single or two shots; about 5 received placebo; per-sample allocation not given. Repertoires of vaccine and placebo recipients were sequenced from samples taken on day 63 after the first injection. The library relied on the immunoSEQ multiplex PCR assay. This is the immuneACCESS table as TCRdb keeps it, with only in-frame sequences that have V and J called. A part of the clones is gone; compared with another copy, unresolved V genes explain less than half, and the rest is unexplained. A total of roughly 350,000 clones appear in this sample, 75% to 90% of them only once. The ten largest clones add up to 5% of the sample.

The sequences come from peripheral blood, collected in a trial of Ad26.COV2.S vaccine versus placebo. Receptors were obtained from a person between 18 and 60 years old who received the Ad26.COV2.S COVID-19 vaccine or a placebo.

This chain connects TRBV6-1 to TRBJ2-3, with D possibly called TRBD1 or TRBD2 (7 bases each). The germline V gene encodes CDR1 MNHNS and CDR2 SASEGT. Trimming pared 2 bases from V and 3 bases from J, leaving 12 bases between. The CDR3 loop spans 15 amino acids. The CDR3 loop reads CASSESGGGTDTQYF. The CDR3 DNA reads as TGTGCCAGCAGTGAATCAGGGGGGGGGACAGATACGCAGTATTTT.

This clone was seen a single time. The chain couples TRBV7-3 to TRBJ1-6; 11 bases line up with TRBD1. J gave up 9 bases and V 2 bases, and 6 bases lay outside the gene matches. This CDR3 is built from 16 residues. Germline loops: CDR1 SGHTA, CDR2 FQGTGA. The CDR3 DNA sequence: TGTGCCAGCAGCTTACTACGGACAGGGGGCCTTTCACCCCTCCACTTT. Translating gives CASSLLRTGGLSPLHF. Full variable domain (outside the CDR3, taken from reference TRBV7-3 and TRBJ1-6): GAGVSQTPSNKVTEKGKYVELRCDPISGHTALYWYRQSLGQGPEFLIYFQGTGAADDSGLPNDRFFAVRPEGSVSTLKIQRTERGDSAVYLCASSLLRTGGLSPLHFGNGTRLTVT.

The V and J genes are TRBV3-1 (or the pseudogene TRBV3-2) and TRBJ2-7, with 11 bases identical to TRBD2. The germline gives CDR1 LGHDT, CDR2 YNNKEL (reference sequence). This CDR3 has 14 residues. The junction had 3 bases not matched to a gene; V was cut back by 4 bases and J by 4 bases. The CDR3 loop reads CASSLSGRAYEQYF. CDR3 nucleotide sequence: TGTGCCAGCAGCCTTAGCGGGAGGGCTTACGAGCAGTACTTC.

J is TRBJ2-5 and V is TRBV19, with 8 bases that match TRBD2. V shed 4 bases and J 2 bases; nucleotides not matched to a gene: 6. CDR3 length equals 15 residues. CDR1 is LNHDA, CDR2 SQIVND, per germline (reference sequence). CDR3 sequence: CASSSAGLVQETQYF. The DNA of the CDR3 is TGTGCCAGTAGTAGCGCGGGACTAGTACAAGAGACCCAGTACTTC.

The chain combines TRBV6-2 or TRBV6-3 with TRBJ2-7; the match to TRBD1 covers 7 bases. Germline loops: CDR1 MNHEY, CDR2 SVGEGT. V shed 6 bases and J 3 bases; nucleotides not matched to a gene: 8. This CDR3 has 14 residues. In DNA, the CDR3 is TGTGCCAGCAGCCGAAGAGCAGGGGGCTACGAGCAGTACTTC. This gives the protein CASSRRAGGYEQYF.

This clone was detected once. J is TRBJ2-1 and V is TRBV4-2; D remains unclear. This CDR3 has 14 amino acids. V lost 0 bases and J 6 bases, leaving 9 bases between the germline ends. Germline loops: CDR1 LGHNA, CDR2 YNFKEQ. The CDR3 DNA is TGTGCCAGCAGCCAAGAGCCTAGTGGCAATGAGCAGTTCTTC. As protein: CASSQEPSGNEQFF.

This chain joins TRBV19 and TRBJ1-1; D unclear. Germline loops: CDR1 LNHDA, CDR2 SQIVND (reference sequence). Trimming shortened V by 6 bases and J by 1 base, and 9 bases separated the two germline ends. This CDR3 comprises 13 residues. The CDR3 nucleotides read TGTGCCAGTAGCTCAACAGCGAACACTGAAGCTTTCTTT. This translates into CASSSTANTEAFF.

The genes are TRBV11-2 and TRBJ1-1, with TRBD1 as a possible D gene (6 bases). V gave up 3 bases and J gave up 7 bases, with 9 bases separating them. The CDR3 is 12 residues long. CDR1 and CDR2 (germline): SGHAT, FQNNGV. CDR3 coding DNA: TGTGCCAGCAGCTTCTCACAGGGTGAAGCTTTCTTT. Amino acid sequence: CASSFSQGEAFF.

In DNA, the CDR3 is TGTGCCAGTAGTGGATGGACAGGGTGGGAAGGCACAGATACGCAGTATTTT. Amino acid sequence: CASSGWTGWEGTDTQYF. The chain uses TRBV19 and TRBJ2-3, with 8 bases that match TRBD1. Germline CDR1 is LNHDA and CDR2 is SQIVND (reference sequence). This CDR3 is 17 amino acids long. The ends lost 5 bases at V and 1 base at J; junction bases unmatched: 11. The entire variable domain, with the rest obtained from reference TRBV19 and TRBJ2-3, is as follows: DGGITQSPKYLFRKEGQNVTLSCEQNLNHDAMYWYRQDPGQGLRLIYYSQIVNDFQKGDIAEGYSVSREKKESFPLTVTSAQKNPTAFYLCASSGWTGWEGTDTQYFGPGTRLTVL.

The CDR3 DNA sequence: TGTGCCAGCAGCCAAACAGGGGGCGCCGGTGGCTACACCTTC. Translated: CASSQTGGAGGYTF. The genes are TRBV7-3 and TRBJ1-2; 9 nucleotides align to TRBD1. Losses at the gene ends were 5 bases for V and 7 bases for J; bases not matched to a gene: 8. CDR1 SGHTA and CDR2 FQGTGA come from the germline V gene. The CDR3 totals 14 residues.

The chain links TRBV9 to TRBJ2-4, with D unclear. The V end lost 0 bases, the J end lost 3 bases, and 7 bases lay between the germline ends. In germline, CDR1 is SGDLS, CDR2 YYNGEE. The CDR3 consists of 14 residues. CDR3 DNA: TGTGCCAGCAGCGTAGGCCCGATCAAAAACATTCAGTACTTC. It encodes CASSVGPIKNIQYF.

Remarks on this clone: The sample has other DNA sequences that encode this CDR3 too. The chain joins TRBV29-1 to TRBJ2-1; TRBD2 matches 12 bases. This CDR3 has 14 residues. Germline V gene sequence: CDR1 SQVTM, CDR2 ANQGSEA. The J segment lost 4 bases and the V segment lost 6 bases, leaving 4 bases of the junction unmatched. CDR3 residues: CSVAGTSGYNEQFF. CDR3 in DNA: TGCAGCGTAGCCGGGACTAGCGGGTACAATGAGCAGTTCTTC.

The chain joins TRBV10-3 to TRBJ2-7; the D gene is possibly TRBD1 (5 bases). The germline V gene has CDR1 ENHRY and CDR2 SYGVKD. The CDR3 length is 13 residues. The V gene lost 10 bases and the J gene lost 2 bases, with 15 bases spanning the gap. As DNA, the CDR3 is TGTGCCACTACCCCCGACAGTACCTACGAGCAGTACTTC. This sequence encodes CATTPDSTYEQYF.

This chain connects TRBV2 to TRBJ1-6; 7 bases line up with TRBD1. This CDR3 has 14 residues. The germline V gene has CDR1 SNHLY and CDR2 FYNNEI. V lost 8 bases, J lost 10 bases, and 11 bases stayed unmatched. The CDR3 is CASHFTGASSPLHF. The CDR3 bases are TGTGCCAGCCATTTCACAGGGGCCTCATCACCCCTCCACTTT. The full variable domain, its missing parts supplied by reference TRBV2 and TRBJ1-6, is EPEVTQTPSHQVTQMGQEVILRCVPISNHLYFYWYRQILGQKVEFLVSFYNNEISEKSEIFDDQFSVERPDGSNFTLKIRSTKLEDSAMYFCASHFTGASSPLHFGNGTRLTVT.

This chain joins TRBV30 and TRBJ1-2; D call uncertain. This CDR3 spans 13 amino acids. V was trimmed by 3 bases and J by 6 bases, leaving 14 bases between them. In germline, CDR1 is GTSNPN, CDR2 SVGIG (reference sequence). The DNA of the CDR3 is TGTGCCTGGAGCCTCGGAGGAGAGGATGGCTACACCTTC. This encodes CAWSLGGEDGYTF.

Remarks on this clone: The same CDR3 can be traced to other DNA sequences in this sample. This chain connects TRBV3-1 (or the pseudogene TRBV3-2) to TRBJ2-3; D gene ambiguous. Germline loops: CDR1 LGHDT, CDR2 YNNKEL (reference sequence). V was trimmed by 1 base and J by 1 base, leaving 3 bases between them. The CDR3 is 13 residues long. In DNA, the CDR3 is TGTGCCAGCAGCCAAGGCGGCACAGATACGCAGTATTTT. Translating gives CASSQGGTDTQYF.

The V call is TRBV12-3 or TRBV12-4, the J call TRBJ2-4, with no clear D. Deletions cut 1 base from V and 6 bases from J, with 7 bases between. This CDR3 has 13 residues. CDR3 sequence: CASSLGRRNIQYF. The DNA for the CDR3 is TGTGCCAGCAGTTTAGGGCGGAGAAACATTCAGTACTTC.

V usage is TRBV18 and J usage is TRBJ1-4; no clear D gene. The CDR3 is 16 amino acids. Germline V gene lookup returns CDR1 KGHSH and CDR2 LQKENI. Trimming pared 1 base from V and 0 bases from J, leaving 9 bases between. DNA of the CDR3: TGTGCCAGCTCACCACGGGTACAGACAACTAATGAAAAACTGTTTTTT. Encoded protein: CASSPRVQTTNEKLFF.

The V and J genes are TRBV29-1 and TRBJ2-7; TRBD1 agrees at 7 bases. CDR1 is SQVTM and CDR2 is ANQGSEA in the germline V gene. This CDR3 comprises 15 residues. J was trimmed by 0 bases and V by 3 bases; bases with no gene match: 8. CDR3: CSVEVPDRSSYEQYF. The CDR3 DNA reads TGCAGCGTTGAGGTGCCGGACAGGTCCTCCTACGAGCAGTACTTC.

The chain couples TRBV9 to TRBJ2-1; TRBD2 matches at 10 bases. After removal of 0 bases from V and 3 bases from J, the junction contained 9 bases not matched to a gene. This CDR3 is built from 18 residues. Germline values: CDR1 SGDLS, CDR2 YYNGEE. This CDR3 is CASSVGDSGRPSYNEQFF. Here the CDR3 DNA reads TGTGCCAGCAGCGTAGGGGATAGCGGGAGGCCGAGCTACAATGAGCAGTTCTTC.

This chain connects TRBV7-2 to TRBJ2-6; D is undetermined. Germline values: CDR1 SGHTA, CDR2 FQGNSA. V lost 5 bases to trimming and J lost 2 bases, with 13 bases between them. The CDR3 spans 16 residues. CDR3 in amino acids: CASSPRTVTGANVLTF. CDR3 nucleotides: TGTGCCAGCAGCCCCCGGACCGTGACTGGGGCCAACGTCCTGACTTTC.

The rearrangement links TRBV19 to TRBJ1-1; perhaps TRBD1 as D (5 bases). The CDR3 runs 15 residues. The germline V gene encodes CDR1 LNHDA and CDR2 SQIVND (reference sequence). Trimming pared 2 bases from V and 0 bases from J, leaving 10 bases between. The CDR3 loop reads CASSIPGGVNTEAFF. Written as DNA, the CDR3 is TGTGCCAGTAGTATACCCGGGGGAGTGAACACTGAAGCTTTCTTT.

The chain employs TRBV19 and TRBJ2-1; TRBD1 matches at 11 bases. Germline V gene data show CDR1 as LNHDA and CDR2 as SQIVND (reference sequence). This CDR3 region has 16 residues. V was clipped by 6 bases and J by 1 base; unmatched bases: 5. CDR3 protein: CASRDRGRGSYNEQFF. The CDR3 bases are TGTGCCAGTAGGGACAGGGGGCGTGGATCCTACAATGAGCAGTTCTTC.

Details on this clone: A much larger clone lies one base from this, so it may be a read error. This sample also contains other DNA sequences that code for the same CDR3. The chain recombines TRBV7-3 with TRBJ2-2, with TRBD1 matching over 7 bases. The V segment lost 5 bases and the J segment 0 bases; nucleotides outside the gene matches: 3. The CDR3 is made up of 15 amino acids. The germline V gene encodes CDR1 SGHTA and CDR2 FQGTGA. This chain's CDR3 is CASSPQGANTGELFF. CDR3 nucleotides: TGTGCCAGCAGCCCGCAGGGGGCGAACACCGGGGAGCTGTTTTTT.

DNA of the CDR3: TGTGCCAGCAGTTACTCGAACGGGCAGGGGAGGAACACTGAAGCTTTCTTT. Its translation is CASSYSNGQGRNTEAFF. V gene TRBV6-2 or TRBV6-3 combines with J gene TRBJ1-1, with D perhaps matching TRBD1 (6 bases). The germline V and J ends were trimmed by 0 bases and 1 base, with 15 bases remaining between them. CDR1 and CDR2 from the germline V gene are MNHEY and SVGEGT. CDR3 length: 17 amino acids.

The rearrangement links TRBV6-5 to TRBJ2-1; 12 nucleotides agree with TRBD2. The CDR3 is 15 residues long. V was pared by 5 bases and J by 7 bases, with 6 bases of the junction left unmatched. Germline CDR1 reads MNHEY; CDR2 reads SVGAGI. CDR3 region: CASSPLAGGTNEQFF. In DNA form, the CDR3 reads TGTGCCAGCAGTCCCCTAGCGGGAGGGACGAATGAGCAGTTCTTC.

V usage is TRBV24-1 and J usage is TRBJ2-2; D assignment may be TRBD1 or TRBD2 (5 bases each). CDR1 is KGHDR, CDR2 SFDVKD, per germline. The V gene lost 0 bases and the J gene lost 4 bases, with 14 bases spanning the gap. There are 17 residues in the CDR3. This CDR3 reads CATSDLGRGRGTGELFF. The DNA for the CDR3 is TGTGCCACCAGTGATTTGGGACGGGGCCGGGGCACCGGGGAGCTGTTTTTT.

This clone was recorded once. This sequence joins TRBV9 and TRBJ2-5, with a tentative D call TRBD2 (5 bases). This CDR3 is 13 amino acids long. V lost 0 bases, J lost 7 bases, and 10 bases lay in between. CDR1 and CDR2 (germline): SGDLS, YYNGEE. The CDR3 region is CASSVGNRGTQYF. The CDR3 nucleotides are TGTGCCAGCAGCGTAGGGAACCGGGGGACCCAGTACTTC.

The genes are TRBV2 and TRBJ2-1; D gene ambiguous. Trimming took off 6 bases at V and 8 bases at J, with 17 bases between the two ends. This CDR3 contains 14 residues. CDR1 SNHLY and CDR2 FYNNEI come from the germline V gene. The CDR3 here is CASSRIQILYEQFF. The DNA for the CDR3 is TGTGCCAGCAGCCGAATTCAAATCCTTTATGAGCAGTTCTTC.

Written as DNA, the CDR3 is TGTGCCAGTAGTAATTATGGAGTCGAGCAGTACTTC. Translating gives CASSNYGVEQYF. This chain joins TRBV19 and TRBJ2-7; D gene unclear. The CDR3 covers 12 residues. V lost 4 bases, J lost 6 bases, and 10 bases lay in between. Per the germline V gene, CDR1 is LNHDA and CDR2 is SQIVND (reference sequence).